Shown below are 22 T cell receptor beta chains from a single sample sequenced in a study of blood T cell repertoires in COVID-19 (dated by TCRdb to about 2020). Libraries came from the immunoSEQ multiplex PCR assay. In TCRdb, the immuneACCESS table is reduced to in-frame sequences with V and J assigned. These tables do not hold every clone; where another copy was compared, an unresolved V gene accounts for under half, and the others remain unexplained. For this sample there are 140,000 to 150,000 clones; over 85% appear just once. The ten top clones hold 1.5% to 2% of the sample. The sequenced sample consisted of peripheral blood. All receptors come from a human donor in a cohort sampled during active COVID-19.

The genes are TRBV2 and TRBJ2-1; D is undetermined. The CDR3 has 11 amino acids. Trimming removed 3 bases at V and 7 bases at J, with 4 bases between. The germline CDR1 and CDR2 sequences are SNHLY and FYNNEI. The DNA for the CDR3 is TGTGCCAGCAGTGACGTAAATGAGCAGTTCTTC. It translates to CASSDVNEQFF.

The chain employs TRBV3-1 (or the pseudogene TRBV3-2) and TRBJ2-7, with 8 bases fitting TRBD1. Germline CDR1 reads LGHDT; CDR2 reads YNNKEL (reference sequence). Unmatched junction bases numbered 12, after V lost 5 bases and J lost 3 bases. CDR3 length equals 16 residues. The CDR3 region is CASSSFLGTGVYEQYF. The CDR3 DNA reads TGTGCCAGCAGCTCTTTTCTTGGGACAGGCGTCTACGAGCAGTACTTC.

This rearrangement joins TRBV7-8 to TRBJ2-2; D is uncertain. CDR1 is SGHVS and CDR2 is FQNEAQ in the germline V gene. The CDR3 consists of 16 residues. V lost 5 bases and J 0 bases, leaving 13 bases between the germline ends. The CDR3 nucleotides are TGTGCCAGCAGCCGGCCCGCAGGATCGAACACCGGGGAGCTGTTTTTT. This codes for CASSRPAGSNTGELFF.

CDR3 sequence reads: CASSPGQSNQPQHF. DNA of the CDR3: TGCGCCAGCAGCCCCGGACAGAGCAATCAGCCCCAGCATTTT. The rearrangement uses TRBV4-1 and TRBJ1-5; tentative D call: TRBD1 (6 bases). In germline, CDR1 is MGHRA, CDR2 YSYEKL. The V and J ends lost 4 bases and 1 base respectively, with 8 bases between them. The CDR3 covers 14 residues.

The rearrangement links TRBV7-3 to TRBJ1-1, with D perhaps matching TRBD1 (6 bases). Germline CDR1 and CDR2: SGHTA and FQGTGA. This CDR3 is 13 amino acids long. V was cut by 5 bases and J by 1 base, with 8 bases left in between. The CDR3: CASSRQANTEAFF. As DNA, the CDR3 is TGTGCCAGCAGCCGACAGGCGAACACTGAAGCTTTCTTT.

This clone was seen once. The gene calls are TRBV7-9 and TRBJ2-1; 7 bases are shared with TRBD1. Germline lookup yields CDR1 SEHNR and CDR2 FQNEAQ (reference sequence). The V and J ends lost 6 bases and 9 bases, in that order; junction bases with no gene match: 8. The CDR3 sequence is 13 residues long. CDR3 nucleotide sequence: TGTGCCAGCAGGTCGACAGGGATTGGTGAGCAGTTCTTC. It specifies CASRSTGIGEQFF.

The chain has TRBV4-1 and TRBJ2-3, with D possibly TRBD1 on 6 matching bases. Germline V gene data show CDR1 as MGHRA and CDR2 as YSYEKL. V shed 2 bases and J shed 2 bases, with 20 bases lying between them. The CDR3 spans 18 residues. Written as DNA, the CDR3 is TGCGCCAGCAGCCAATCATACCCCCCGGACAGACTCACAGATACGCAGTATTTT. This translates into CASSQSYPPDRLTDTQYF.

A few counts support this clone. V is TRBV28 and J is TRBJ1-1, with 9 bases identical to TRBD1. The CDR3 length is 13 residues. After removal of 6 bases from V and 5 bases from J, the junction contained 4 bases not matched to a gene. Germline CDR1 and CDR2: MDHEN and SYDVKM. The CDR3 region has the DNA TGTGCCAGCAGGGACAGGGGTTGGACTGAAGCTTTCTTT. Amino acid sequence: CASRDRGWTEAFF.

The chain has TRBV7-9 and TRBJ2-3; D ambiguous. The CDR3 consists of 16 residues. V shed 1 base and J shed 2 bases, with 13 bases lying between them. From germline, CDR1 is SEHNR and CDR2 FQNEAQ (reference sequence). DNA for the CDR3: TGTGCCAGCAGCTTAGTAATACAGCCATTCACAGATACGCAGTATTTT. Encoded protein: CASSLVIQPFTDTQYF.

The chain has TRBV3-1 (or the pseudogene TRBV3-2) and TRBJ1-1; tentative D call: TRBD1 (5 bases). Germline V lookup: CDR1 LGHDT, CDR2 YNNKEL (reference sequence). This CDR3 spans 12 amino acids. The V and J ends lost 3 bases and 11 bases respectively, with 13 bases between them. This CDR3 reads CASSQDDRRAFF. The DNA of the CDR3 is TGTGCCAGCAGCCAGGACGACAGAAGGGCTTTCTTT.

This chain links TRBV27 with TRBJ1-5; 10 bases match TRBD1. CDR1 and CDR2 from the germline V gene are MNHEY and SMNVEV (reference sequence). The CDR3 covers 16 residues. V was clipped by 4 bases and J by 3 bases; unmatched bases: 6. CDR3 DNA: TGTGCCAGCAGTTGGACAGGGGGAATCCACAATCAGCCCCAGCATTTT. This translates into CASSWTGGIHNQPQHF.

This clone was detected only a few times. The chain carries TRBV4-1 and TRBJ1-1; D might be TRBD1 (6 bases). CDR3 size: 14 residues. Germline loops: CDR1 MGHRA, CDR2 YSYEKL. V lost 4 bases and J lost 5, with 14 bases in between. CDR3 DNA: TGCGCCAGCAGCCGCGGAACAGGGCGGACTGAAGCTTTCTTT. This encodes CASSRGTGRTEAFF.

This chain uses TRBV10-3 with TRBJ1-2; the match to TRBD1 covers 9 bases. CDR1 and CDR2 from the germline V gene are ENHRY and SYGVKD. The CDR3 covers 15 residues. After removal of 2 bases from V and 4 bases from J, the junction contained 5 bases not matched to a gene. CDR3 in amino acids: CAISEPGTGIYGYTF. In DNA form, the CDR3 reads TGTGCCATCAGTGAGCCTGGGACAGGGATCTATGGCTACACCTTC.

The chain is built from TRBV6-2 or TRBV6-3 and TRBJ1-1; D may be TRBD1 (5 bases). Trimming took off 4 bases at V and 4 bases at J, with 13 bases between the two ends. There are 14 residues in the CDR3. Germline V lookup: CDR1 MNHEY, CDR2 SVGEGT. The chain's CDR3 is CASSLGPGGTEAFF. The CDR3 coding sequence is TGTGCCAGCAGTTTGGGACCGGGGGGCACTGAAGCTTTCTTT.

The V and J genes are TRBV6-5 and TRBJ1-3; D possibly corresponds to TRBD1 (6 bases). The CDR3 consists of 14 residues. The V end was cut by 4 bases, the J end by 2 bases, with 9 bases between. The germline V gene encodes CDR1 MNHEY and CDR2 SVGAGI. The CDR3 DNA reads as TGTGCCAGCAGTTCAGGGGATACTGGAAACACCATATATTTT. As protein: CASSSGDTGNTIYF.

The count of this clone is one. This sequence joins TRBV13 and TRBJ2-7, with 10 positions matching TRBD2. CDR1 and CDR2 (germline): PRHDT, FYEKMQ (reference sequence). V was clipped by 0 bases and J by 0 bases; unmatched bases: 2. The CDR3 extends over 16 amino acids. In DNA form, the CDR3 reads TGTGCCAGCAGCTTAGGGACTAGCGGGCCCTCCTACGAGCAGTACTTC. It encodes CASSLGTSGPSYEQYF.

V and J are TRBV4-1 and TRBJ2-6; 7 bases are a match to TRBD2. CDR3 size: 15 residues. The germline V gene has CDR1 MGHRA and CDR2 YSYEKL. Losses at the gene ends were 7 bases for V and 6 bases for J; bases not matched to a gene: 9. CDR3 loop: CASTPIGGVANVLTF. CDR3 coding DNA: TGCGCCAGCACCCCGATTGGGGGGGTGGCCAACGTCCTGACTTTC.

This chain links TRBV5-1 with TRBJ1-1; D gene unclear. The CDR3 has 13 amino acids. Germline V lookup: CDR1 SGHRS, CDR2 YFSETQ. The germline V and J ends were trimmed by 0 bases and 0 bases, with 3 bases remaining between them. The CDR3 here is CASSLGVNTEAFF. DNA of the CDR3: TGCGCCAGCAGCTTGGGAGTGAACACTGAAGCTTTCTTT.

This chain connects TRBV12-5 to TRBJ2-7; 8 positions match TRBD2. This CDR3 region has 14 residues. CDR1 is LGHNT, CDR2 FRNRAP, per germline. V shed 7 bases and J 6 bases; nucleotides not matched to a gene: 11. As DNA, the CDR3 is TGTGCTAGTGCCACCGGGGGGGCCGACTTCGAGCAGTACTTC. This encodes CASATGGADFEQYF.

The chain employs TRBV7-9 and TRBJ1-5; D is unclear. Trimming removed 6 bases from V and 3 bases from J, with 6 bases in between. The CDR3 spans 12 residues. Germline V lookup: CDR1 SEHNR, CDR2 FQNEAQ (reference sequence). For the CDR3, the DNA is TGTGCCAGCAGTTTTCACAATCAGCCCCAGCATTTT. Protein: CASSFHNQPQHF.

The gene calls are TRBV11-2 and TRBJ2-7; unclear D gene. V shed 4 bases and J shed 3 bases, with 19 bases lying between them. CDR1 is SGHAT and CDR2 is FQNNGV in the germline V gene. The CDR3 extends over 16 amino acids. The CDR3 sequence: CASSSEDSPPHYEQYF. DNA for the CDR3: TGTGCCAGCAGCTCCGAAGACTCTCCACCCCACTACGAGCAGTACTTC.

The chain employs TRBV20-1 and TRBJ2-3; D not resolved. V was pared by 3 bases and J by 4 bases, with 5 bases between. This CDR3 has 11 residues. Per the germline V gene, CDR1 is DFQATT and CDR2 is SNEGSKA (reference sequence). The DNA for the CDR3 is TGCAGTGCTAGCACTTCAGATACGCAGTATTTT. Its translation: CSASTSDTQYF.